The next 27 T cell receptor beta chains were all read from a single sample in a study of shared clonotypes between healthy human individuals. Assay: immunoSEQ multiplex PCR; the TCRdb copy retains only in-frame clones and omits some. The sample holds over 2 million clones, 95% seen once. Sequencing was performed on naive CD4+ T cells sorted from blood. The subset was: CD45RA+ positively selected. These receptors all stem from a man younger than 35 in good health.

V and J are TRBV5-1 and TRBJ2-5; TRBD2 is a possible D gene (7 bases). The CDR3 is 16 amino acids. V gave up 0 bases and J gave up 1 base, with 13 bases separating them. CDR1 is SGHRS and CDR2 is YFSETQ in the germline V gene. CDR3 loop: CASSLAGGLSQETQYF. As DNA, the CDR3 is TGCGCCAGCAGCTTGGCCGGGGGGCTGAGCCAAGAGACCCAGTACTTC.

This sequence joins TRBV30 and TRBJ1-1; 7 positions agree with TRBD1. The ends lost 2 bases at V and 2 bases at J; junction bases unmatched: 8. The CDR3 is made up of 15 amino acids. Germline V CDR1 and CDR2: GTSNPN, SVGIG (reference sequence). The chain's CDR3 is CAWSKGGRPNTEAFF. CDR3 DNA: TGTGCCTGGAGTAAAGGGGGCAGGCCAAACACTGAAGCTTTCTTT.

Notes on this clone: The same CDR3 arises from other DNA sequences in this sample as well. The rearrangement joins TRBV6-5 to TRBJ2-6; D might be TRBD1 (6 bases). Trimming removed 2 bases at V and 2 bases at J, with 7 bases between. Germline V lookup: CDR1 MNHEY, CDR2 SVGAGI. There are 15 residues in the CDR3. The CDR3 spells CASSYEGAGANVLTF. Here the CDR3 DNA reads TGTGCCAGCAGTTACGAGGGGGCTGGGGCCAACGTCCTGACTTTC.

On this clone: Other DNA sequences in this specimen translate into the identical CDR3. The V and J genes are TRBV10-3 and TRBJ2-7, with D maybe TRBD2 (5 bases). The germline V gene encodes CDR1 ENHRY and CDR2 SYGVKD. Deletions cut 3 bases from V and 0 bases from J, with 9 bases between. The CDR3 is made up of 14 amino acids. The CDR3 nucleotides are TGTGCCATCAGTGATGGGGAGAGCTCCTACGAGCAGTACTTC. This gives the protein CAISDGESSYEQYF.

This clone was recorded only once. The rearrangement uses TRBV18 and TRBJ1-2, with a weak D call TRBD1 (5 bases). V lost 6 bases to trimming and J lost 7 bases, with 15 bases between them. Germline values: CDR1 KGHSH, CDR2 LQKENI. The CDR3 is 13 residues long. Here the CDR3 reads CASSQNAGGGYTF. The CDR3 DNA is TGTGCCAGCTCCCAAAACGCGGGGGGTGGCTACACCTTC.

The V gene is TRBV27, the J gene TRBJ1-3; the D gene is possibly TRBD1 (5 bases). This CDR3 comprises 15 residues. Trimming cost V 5 bases and J 2 bases, with 13 bases left between them. CDR1 and CDR2 from the germline V gene are MNHEY and SMNVEV (reference sequence). CDR3 protein: CASSPHQGTGNTIYF. The CDR3 DNA follows: TGTGCCAGCAGTCCTCATCAGGGAACTGGAAACACCATATATTTT.

The V gene is TRBV5-1, the J gene TRBJ2-3; tentatively, D is TRBD2 (5 bases). Germline V CDR1 and CDR2: SGHRS, YFSETQ. V lost 0 bases to trimming and J lost 5 bases, with 16 bases between them. The CDR3 length is 16 residues. CDR3 sequence reads: CASSLATGSGVDTQYF. DNA of the CDR3: TGCGCCAGCAGCTTGGCCACGGGGAGCGGAGTAGATACGCAGTATTTT.

The rearrangement joins TRBV9 to TRBJ2-1; 9 bases are a match to TRBD2. Unmatched junction bases numbered 6, after V lost 3 bases and J lost 8 bases. CDR1 is SGDLS and CDR2 is YYNGEE in the germline V gene. The CDR3 is 14 residues long. The CDR3: CASSGLAVWDEQFF. The CDR3 DNA reads as TGTGCCAGCAGCGGACTAGCGGTCTGGGATGAGCAGTTCTTC.

The CDR3 DNA is TGTGCCAGCAGACAACAGGGGGTGGGCACCGGGGAGCTGTTTTTT. As protein: CASRQQGVGTGELFF. The rearrangement links TRBV6-1 to TRBJ2-2; 8 positions agree with TRBD1. Germline CDR1 is MNHNS and CDR2 is SASEGT. V lost 6 bases and J lost 4; bases outside the gene matches: 7. The CDR3 has 15 residues.

The chain uses TRBV29-1 and TRBJ1-1; weak D call: TRBD1 (6 bases). This CDR3 comprises 13 residues. Germline CDR1 is SQVTM and CDR2 is ANQGSEA. V lost 7 bases, J lost 1 base, and 13 bases lay in between. CDR3 residues: CSARGQRNTEAFF. For the CDR3, the DNA is TGCAGCGCGCGAGGACAGCGGAACACTGAAGCTTTCTTT. Supplemented by reference TRBV29-1 and TRBJ1-1, the full variable domain reads SAVISQKPSRDICQRGTSLTIQCQVDSQVTMMFWYRQQPGQSLTLIATANQGSEATYESGFVIDKFPISRPNLTFSTLTVSNMSPEDSSIYLCSARGQRNTEAFFGQGTRLTVV.

V usage is TRBV28 and J usage is TRBJ2-5, with D perhaps assigned TRBD1 or TRBD2 (5 bases each). CDR3 length: 13 residues. Germline V gene data show CDR1 as MDHEN and CDR2 as SYDVKM. The V end lost 10 bases, the J end lost 5 bases, and 17 bases lay between the germline ends. DNA for the CDR3: TGTGCCACCCGTGTGGGGGAATGGGAGACCCAGTACTTC. It encodes CATRVGEWETQYF.

The chain recombines TRBV21-1 with TRBJ2-5; the table gives TRBD2 as D, unverified against the DNA. TRBV21-1 is a pseudogene locus. This CDR3 comprises 14 residues. CDR3 DNA sequence: TGTGCCAGCACCCTAGGGGCTAGCGGGAGTCCCCAGTACTTC. Amino acids: CASTLGASGSPQYF.

In the case of this clone: The sample carries other DNA sequences with the same CDR3. The chain is built from TRBV6-5 and TRBJ1-2; 8 nucleotides align to TRBD1. Trimming removed 5 bases from V and 8 bases from J; junction bases left unmatched: 7. The germline V gene encodes CDR1 MNHEY and CDR2 SVGAGI. CDR3 length: 13 residues. CDR3 sequence: CASSRGQGGGYTF. CDR3 in DNA: TGTGCCAGCAGTCGCGGACAGGGAGGAGGCTACACCTTC.

The chain couples TRBV19 to TRBJ1-1; possible D gene TRBD1, 5 bases. The CDR3 is 13 amino acids. Germline V gives CDR1 LNHDA, CDR2 SQIVND (reference sequence). Trimming shortened V by 7 bases and J by 1 base, and 10 bases separated the two germline ends. CDR3 sequence reads: CASKGAKNTEAFF. In nucleotides, the CDR3 is TGTGCCAGTAAAGGGGCTAAGAACACTGAAGCTTTCTTT.

The V gene is TRBV6-5, the J gene TRBJ2-3; D could derive from TRBD1 or TRBD2 (5 bases each). V was trimmed by 6 bases and J by 6 bases, leaving 16 bases between them. Germline V gene lookup returns CDR1 MNHEY and CDR2 SVGAGI. This CDR3 has 14 amino acids. The CDR3: CASSPPTGADTQYF. CDR3 nucleotides: TGTGCCAGCAGCCCCCCCACCGGGGCCGATACGCAGTATTTT.

To note about this clone: This sample also contains other DNA sequences that code for the same CDR3. The chain recombines TRBV7-6 with TRBJ2-7; TRBD2 matches at 11 bases. V trimming: 5 bases; J trimming: 3 bases; junction bases outside the gene matches: 6. Germline CDR1 is SGHVS and CDR2 is FNYEAQ. The length of the CDR3 is 15 residues. DNA for the CDR3: TGTGCCAGCAGCAAAACTAGCGGGGGTATCTACGAGCAGTACTTC. Its translation: CASSKTSGGIYEQYF.

The V and J genes are TRBV11-2 and TRBJ2-3; D not certain. V was shortened by 6 bases and J by 4 bases, with 8 bases between the two germline ends. Per the germline V gene, CDR1 is SGHAT and CDR2 is FQNNGV. The CDR3 runs to 12 residues. This CDR3 reads CASSRGSDTQYF. The CDR3 bases are TGTGCCAGCAGTCGAGGCTCAGATACGCAGTATTTT. Together with reference TRBV11-2 and TRBJ2-3, the CDR3 gives the full variable domain: EAGVAQSPRYKIIEKRQSVAFWCNPISGHATLYWYQQILGQGPKLLIQFQNNGVVDDSQLPKDRFSAERLKGVDSTLKIQPAKLEDSAVYLCASSRGSDTQYFGPGTRLTVL.

The V and J genes are TRBV7-8 and TRBJ2-1, with D perhaps assigned TRBD1 or TRBD2 (6 bases each). The CDR3 is 14 residues long. Germline V gene data show CDR1 as SGHVS and CDR2 as FQNEAQ. V was shortened by 2 bases and J by 8 bases, with 13 bases between the two germline ends. As DNA, the CDR3 is TGTGCCAGCAGCTTAAGGACGGGGGCGTATGAGCAGTTCTTC. Amino acid sequence: CASSLRTGAYEQFF.

This chain joins TRBV2 and TRBJ2-1; 8 nucleotides match TRBD1. V lost 6 bases and J lost 3; bases outside the gene matches: 7. The CDR3 is made up of 15 amino acids. Germline CDR1 and CDR2: SNHLY and FYNNEI. CDR3 DNA sequence: TGTGCCAGCAGCCCCGGACAGGGTAACTACAATGAGCAGTTCTTC. It encodes CASSPGQGNYNEQFF.

This clone showed up just once. The rearrangement uses TRBV11-2 and TRBJ2-7, with 10 bases aligning to TRBD2. This CDR3 is 12 amino acids long. Germline values: CDR1 SGHAT, CDR2 FQNNGV. V shed 6 bases and J 6 bases; nucleotides not matched to a gene: 2. CDR3: CASSTSGVEQYF. In DNA, the CDR3 is TGTGCCAGCAGTACTAGCGGGGTCGAGCAGTACTTC. Using reference TRBV11-2 and TRBJ2-7 for the parts outside the CDR3, the full variable domain is EAGVAQSPRYKIIEKRQSVAFWCNPISGHATLYWYQQILGQGPKLLIQFQNNGVVDDSQLPKDRFSAERLKGVDSTLKIQPAKLEDSAVYLCASSTSGVEQYFGPGTRLTVT.

Turning to this clone: Different DNA sequences within this sample yield the same CDR3. The chain carries TRBV6-1 and TRBJ1-5, with 8 bases identical to TRBD1. Unmatched junction bases numbered 4, after V lost 6 bases and J lost 0 bases. CDR3 size: 15 residues. CDR1 and CDR2 (germline): MNHNS, SASEGT. DNA for the CDR3: TGTGCCAGCAGAAGGGGACAGGATAGCAATCAGCCCCAGCATTTT. Amino acid sequence: CASRRGQDSNQPQHF.

The chain has TRBV18 and TRBJ2-7, with 10 bases fitting TRBD1. CDR3 length: 14 amino acids. Trimming removed 5 bases from V and 4 bases from J; junction bases left unmatched: 5. Germline V gene lookup returns CDR1 KGHSH and CDR2 LQKENI. In nucleotides, the CDR3 is TGTGCCAGCTCAAGACCGGGACAGGGGTACGAGCAGTACTTC. This gives the protein CASSRPGQGYEQYF. The full variable domain, in which reference TRBV18 and TRBJ2-7 provide the parts outside the CDR3, is NAGVMQNPRHLVRRRGQEARLRCSPMKGHSHVYWYRQLPEEGLKFMVYLQKENIIDESGMPKERFSAEFPKEGPSILRIQQVVRGDSAAYFCASSRPGQGYEQYFGPGTRLTVT.

The V call is TRBV5-1, the J call TRBJ2-1; 11 bases fit TRBD2. Germline CDR1 and CDR2: SGHRS and YFSETQ. Trimming took 7 bases from V and 0 from J; bases not matched to a gene: 9. The CDR3 runs to 17 residues. The CDR3 loop is CASSVTSGDSSYNEQFF. The CDR3 DNA is TGCGCCAGCTCGGTGACTAGCGGGGATAGCTCCTACAATGAGCAGTTCTTC.

The CDR3 loop reads CASSLSPYRTSETQYF. The CDR3 region has the DNA TGCGCCAGCAGCTTGTCCCCCTATAGGACTAGTGAGACCCAGTACTTC. The gene calls are TRBV5-1 and TRBJ2-5; 7 positions agree with TRBD2. Germline trimming cut 1 base from V and 5 bases from J; bases unmatched to any gene: 11. This CDR3 has 16 amino acids. Per the germline V gene, CDR1 is SGHRS and CDR2 is YFSETQ.

V usage is TRBV2 and J usage is TRBJ1-4; D is possibly TRBD1 (5 bases). The CDR3 is 14 amino acids. From germline, CDR1 is SNHLY and CDR2 FYNNEI. Between the trimmed V and J ends, which lost 6 bases and 6 bases, there was a span of 14 bases. In nucleotides, the CDR3 is TGTGCCAGCAGGCCCACGGGGGTATATGAAAAACTGTTTTTT. Encoded protein: CASRPTGVYEKLFF. The full variable domain, rest sourced from reference TRBV2 and TRBJ1-4, is EPEVTQTPSHQVTQMGQEVILRCVPISNHLYFYWYRQILGQKVEFLVSFYNNEISEKSEIFDDQFSVERPDGSNFTLKIRSTKLEDSAMYFCASRPTGVYEKLFFGSGTQLSVL.

V usage is TRBV7-9 and J usage is TRBJ2-2; 11 bases align to TRBD2. Germline loops: CDR1 SEHNR, CDR2 FQNEAQ (reference sequence). V was pared by 5 bases and J by 6 bases, with 8 bases of the junction left unmatched. CDR3 length equals 16 residues. For the CDR3, the DNA is TGTGCCAGCAGCGGCACTAGCGGGAGTTTACCCGGGGAGCTGTTTTTT. Translated, it gives CASSGTSGSLPGELFF.

This chain connects TRBV21-1 to TRBJ2-7. TRBV21-1 is a pseudogene locus. This CDR3 is 14 amino acids long. CDR3 protein: CASSKGQPSYEQYF. The CDR3 nucleotides are TGTGCCAGCAGCAAAGGTCAACCCTCCTACGAGCAGTACTTC.